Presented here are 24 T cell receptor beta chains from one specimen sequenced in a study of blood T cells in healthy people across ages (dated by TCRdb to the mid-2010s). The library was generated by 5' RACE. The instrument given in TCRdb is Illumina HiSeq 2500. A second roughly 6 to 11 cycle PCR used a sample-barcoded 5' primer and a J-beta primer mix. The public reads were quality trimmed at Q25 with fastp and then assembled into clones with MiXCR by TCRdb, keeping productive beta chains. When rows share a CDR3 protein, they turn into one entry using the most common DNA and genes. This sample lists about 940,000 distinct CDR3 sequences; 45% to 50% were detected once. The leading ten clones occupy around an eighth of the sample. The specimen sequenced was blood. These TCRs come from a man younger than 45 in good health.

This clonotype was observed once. The CDR3 loop reads CASSYSLAEDTQYF. Written as DNA, the CDR3 is TGTGCCAGCAGTTACAGTCTAGCGGAAGATACGCAGTATTTT. The rearrangement uses TRBV6-2 or TRBV6-3 and TRBJ2-3; 7 bases map to TRBD2. CDR3 length: 14 residues. CDR1 is MNHEY and CDR2 is SVGEGT in the germline V gene. The V gene end was trimmed by 2 bases and the J gene end by 5 bases; junction bases not matched to a gene: 4.

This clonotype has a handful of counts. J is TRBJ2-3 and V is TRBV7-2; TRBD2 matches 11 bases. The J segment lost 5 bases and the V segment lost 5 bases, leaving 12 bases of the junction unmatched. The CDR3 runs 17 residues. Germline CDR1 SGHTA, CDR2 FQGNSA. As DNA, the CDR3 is TGTGCCAGCAGCCCCCGGCGCACTAGCGGGGGTGTAGATACGCAGTATTTT. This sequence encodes CASSPRRTSGGVDTQYF. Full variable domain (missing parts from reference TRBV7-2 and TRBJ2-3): GAGVSQSPSNKVTEKGKDVELRCDPISGHTALYWYRQSLGQGLEFLIYFQGNSAPDKSGLPSDRFSAERTGGSVSTLTIQRTQQEDSAVYLCASSPRRTSGGVDTQYFGPGTRLTVL.

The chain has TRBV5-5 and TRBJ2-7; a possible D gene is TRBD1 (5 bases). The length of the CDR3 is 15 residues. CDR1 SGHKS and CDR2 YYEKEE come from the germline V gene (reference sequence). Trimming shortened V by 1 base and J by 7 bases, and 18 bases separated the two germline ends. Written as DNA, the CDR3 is TGTGCCAGCAGCTTGAGTGCCCGGTCGGACAATGAGCAGTACTTC. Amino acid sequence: CASSLSARSDNEQYF.

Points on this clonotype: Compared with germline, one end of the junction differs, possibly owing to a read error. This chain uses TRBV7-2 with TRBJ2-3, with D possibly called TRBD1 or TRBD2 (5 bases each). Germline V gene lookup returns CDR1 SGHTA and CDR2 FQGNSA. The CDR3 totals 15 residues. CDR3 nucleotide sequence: TGTGTCAGCAGTCTTGACTGGGGGAACACAGATACGCAGTATTTT. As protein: CVSSLDWGNTDTQYF.

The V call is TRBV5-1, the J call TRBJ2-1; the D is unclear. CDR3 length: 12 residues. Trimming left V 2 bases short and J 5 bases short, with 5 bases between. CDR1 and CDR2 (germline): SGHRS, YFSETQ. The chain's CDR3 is CASSFFDNEQFF. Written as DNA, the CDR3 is TGCGCCAGCAGCTTTTTCGACAATGAGCAGTTCTTC.

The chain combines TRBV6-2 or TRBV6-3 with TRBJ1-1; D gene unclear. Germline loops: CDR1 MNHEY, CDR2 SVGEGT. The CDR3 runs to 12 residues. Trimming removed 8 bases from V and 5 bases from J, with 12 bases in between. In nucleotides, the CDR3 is TGTGCCAGCGGGATCGCGTATACTGAAGCTTTCTTT. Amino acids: CASGIAYTEAFF.

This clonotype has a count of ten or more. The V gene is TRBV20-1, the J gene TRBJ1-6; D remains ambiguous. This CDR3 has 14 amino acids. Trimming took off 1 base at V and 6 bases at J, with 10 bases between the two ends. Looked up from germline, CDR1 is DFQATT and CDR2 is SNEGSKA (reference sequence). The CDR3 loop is CSARVGSSNSPLHF. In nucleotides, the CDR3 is TGCAGTGCTAGAGTGGGCAGCAGTAATTCACCCCTCCACTTT.

DNA of the CDR3: TGTGCCAGCAGTCCCCTTGGGGGGAGCCAAGAGACCCAGTACTTC. Translating gives CASSPLGGSQETQYF. The chain combines TRBV6-2 or TRBV6-3 with TRBJ2-5, with TRBD2 as a possible D gene (6 bases). Trimming took 5 bases from V and 1 from J, leaving 14 bases between them. Per the germline V gene, CDR1 is MNHEY and CDR2 is SVGEGT. This CDR3 spans 15 amino acids.

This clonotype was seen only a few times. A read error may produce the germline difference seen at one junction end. The CDR3 sequence: CASSFALAGSSNEQFF. CDR3 DNA sequence: TGTGCCAGCAGCTTCGCCCTAGCGGGGTCCTCCAATGAGCAGTTCTTC. V gene TRBV7-9 combines with J gene TRBJ2-1; 9 bases are shared with TRBD2. Germline V gives CDR1 SEHNR, CDR2 FQNEAQ (reference sequence). The CDR3 has 16 amino acids.

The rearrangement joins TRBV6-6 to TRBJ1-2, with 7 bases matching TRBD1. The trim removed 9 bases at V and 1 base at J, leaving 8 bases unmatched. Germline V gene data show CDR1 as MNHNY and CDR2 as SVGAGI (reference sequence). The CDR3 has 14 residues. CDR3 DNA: TGTGCCAGTATTGGACAGGCCGTTAACTATGGCTACACCTTC. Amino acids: CASIGQAVNYGYTF.

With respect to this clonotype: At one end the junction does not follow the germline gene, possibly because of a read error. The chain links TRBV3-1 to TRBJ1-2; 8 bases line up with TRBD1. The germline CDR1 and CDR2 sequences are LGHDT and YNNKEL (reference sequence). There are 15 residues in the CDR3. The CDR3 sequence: CACSRLTGENYGYTF. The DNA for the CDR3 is TGTGCCTGCAGCCGCTTGACAGGGGAGAACTATGGCTACACCTTC.

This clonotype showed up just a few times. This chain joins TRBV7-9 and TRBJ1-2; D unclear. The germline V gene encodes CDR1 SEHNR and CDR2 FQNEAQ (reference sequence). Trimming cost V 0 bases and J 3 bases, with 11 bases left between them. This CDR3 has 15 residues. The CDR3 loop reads CASSLAGSYYYGYTF. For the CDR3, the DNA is TGTGCCAGCAGCTTAGCAGGCAGCTACTACTATGGCTACACCTTC.

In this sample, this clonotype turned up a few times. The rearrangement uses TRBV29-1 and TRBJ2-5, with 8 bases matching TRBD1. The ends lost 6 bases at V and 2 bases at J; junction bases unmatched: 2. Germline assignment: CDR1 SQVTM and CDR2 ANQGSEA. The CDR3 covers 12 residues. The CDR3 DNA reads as TGCAGCGTACGGGACAGGCAAGAGACCCAGTACTTC. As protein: CSVRDRQETQYF. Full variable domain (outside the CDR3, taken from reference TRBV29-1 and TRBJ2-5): SAVISQKPSRDICQRGTSLTIQCQVDSQVTMMFWYRQQPGQSLTLIATANQGSEATYESGFVIDKFPISRPNLTFSTLTVSNMSPEDSSIYLCSVRDRQETQYFGPGTRLLVL.

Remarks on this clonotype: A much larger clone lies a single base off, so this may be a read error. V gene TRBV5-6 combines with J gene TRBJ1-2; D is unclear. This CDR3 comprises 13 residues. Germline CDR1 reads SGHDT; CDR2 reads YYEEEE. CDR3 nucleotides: TGTGCCAGCAGCCGAACCGGCCGAGATGGCCACACCTTC. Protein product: CASSRTGRDGHTF.

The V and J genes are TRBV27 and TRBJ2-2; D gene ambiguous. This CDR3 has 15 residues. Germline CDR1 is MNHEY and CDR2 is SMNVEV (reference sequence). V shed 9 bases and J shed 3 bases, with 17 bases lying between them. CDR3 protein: CASRETEPYTGELFF. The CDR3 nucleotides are TGTGCCAGTCGAGAGACCGAACCTTACACCGGGGAGCTGTTTTTT.

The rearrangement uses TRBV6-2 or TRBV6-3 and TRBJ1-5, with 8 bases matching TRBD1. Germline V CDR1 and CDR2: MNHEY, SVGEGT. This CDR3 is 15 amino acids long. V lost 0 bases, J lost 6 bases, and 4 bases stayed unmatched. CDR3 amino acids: CASSYSGQGGQPQHF. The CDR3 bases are TGTGCCAGCAGTTACTCTGGACAGGGCGGTCAGCCCCAGCATTTT.

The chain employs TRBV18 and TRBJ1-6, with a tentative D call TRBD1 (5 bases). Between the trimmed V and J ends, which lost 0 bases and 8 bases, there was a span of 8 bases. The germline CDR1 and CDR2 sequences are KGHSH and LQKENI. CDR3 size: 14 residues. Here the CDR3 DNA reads TGTGCCAGCTCACCACCCGGGGGACATTCACCCCTCCACTTT. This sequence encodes CASSPPGGHSPLHF.

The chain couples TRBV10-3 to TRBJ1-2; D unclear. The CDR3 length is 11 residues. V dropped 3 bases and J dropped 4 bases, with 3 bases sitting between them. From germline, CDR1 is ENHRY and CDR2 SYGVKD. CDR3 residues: CAISDGYGYTF. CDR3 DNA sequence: TGTGCCATCAGTGACGGCTATGGCTACACCTTC.

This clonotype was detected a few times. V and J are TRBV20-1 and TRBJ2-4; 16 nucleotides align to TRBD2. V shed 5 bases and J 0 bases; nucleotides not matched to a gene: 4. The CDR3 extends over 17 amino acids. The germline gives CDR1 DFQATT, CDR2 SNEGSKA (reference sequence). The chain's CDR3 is CSALGTSGGGAKNIQYF. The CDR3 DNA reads TGCAGTGCTCTAGGGACTAGCGGGGGGGGAGCCAAAAACATTCAGTACTTC.

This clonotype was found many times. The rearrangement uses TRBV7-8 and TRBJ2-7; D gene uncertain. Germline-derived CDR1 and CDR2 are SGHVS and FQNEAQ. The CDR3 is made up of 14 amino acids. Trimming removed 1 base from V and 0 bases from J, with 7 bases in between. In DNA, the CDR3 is TGTGCCAGCAGCTTAGTTCTTGGCTCCTACGAGCAGTACTTC. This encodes CASSLVLGSYEQYF. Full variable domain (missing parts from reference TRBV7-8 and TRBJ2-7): GAGVSQSPRYKVAKRGQDVALRCDPISGHVSLFWYQQALGQGPEFLTYFQNEAQLDKSGLPSDRFFAERPEGSVSTLKIQRTQQEDSAVYLCASSLVLGSYEQYFGPGTRLTVT.

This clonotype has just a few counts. The CDR3 DNA is TGCAGCGTTGTTGGAGGGAGGGCGTATGGCTACACCTTC. It translates to CSVVGGRAYGYTF. V is TRBV29-1 and J is TRBJ1-2; no firm D call. Trimming cost V 4 bases and J 5 bases, with 14 bases left between them. The CDR3 spans 13 residues. From germline, CDR1 is SQVTM and CDR2 ANQGSEA.

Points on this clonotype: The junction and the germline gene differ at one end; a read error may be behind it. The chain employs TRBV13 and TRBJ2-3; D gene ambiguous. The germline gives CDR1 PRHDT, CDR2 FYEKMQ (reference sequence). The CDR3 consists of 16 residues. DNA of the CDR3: TGTGCCAGCAGCATAGGGCAAGGGCTCCCCTCAGATACGCAGTATTTT. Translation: CASSIGQGLPSDTQYF.

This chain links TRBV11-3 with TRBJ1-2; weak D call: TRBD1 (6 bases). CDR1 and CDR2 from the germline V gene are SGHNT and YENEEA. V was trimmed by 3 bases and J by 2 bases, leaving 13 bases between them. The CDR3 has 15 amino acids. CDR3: CASSFYRDPNYGYTF. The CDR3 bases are TGTGCCAGCAGCTTTTACAGGGATCCCAACTATGGCTACACCTTC.

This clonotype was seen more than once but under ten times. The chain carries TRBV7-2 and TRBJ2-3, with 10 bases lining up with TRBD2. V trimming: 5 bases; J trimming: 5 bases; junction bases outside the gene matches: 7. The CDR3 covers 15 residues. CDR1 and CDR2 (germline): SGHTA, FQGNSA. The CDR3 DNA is TGTGCCAGCAGCCGAAATAGCGGGGGGATAGATACGCAGTATTTT. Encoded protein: CASSRNSGGIDTQYF.